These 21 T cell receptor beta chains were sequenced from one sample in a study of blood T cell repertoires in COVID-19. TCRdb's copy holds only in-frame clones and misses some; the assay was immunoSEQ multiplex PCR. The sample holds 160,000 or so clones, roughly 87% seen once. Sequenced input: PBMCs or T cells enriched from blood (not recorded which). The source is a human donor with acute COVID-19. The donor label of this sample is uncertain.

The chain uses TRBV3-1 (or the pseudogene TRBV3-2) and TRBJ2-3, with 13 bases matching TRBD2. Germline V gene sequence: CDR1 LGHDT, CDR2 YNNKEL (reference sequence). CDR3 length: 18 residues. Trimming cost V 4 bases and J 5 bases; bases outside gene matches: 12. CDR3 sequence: CASSLYSTSGGHEDTQYF. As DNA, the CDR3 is TGTGCCAGCAGCCTCTACTCGACTAGCGGGGGGCATGAAGATACGCAGTATTTT.

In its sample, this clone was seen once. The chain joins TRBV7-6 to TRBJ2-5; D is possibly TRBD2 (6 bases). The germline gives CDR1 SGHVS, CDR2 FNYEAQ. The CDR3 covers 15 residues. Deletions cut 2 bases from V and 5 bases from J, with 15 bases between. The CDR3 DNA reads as TGTGCCAGCAGCTTACTGGGCGGGGCGGGGGAGACCCAGTACTTC. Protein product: CASSLLGGAGETQYF.

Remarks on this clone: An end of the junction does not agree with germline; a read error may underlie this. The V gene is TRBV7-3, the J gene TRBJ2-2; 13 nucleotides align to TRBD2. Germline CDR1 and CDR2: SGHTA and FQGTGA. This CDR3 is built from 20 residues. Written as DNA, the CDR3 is TGCGCCAGCAGCTTCATGGGGGGGACTAGCGGGAAACCCAACACCGGGGAGCTGTTTTTT. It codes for CASSFMGGTSGKPNTGELFF.

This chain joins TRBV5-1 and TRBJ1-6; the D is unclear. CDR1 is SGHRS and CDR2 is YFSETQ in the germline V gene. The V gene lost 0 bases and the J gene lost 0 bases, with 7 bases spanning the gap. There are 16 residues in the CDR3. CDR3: CASSLEGSSYNSPLHF. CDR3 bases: TGCGCCAGCAGCTTGGAAGGGAGCTCCTATAATTCACCCCTCCACTTT.

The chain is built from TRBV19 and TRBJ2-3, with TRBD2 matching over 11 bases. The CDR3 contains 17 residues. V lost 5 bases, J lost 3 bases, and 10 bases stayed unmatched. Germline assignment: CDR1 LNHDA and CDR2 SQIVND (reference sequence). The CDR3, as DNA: TGTGCCAGTAGTCCGCCTAGCGGGGGGACACGTACAGATACGCAGTATTTT. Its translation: CASSPPSGGTRTDTQYF.

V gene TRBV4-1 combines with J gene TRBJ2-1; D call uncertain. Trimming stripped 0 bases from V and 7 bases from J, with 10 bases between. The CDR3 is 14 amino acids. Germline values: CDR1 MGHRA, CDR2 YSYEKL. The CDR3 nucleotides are TGCGCCAGCAGCCAAGAATCAGTCGATAATGAGCAGTTCTTC. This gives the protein CASSQESVDNEQFF.

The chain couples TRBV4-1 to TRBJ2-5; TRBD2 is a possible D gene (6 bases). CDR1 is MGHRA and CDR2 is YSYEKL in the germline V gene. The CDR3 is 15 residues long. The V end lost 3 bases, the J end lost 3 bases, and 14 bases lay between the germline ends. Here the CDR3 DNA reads TGCGCCAGCAGCCAGGGGGGACGGGATAAAGAGACCCAGTACTTC. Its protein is CASSQGGRDKETQYF.

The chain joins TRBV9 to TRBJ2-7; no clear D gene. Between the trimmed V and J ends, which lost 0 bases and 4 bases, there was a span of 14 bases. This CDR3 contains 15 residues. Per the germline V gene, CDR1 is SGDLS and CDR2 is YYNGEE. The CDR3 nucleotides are TGTGCCAGCAGCGTAGCTTCTGGCGGATCTTACGAGCAGTACTTC. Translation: CASSVASGGSYEQYF. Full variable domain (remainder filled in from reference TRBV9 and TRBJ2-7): DSGVTQTPKHLITATGQRVTLRCSPRSGDLSVYWYQQSLDQGLQFLIQYYNGEERAKGNILERFSAQQFPDLHSELNLSSLELGDSALYFCASSVASGGSYEQYFGPGTRLTVT.

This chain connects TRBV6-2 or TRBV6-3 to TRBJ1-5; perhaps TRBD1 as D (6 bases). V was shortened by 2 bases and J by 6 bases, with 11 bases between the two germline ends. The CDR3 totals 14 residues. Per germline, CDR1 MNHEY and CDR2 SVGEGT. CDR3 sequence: CASSYPGAGQPQHF. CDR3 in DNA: TGTGCCAGCAGTTACCCAGGGGCTGGTCAGCCCCAGCATTTT.

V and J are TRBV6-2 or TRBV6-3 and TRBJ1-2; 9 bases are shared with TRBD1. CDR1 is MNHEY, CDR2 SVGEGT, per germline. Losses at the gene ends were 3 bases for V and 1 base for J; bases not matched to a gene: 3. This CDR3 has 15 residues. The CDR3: CASSYRTGDNYGYTF. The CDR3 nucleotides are TGTGCCAGCAGTTATCGGACAGGGGATAACTATGGCTACACCTTC.

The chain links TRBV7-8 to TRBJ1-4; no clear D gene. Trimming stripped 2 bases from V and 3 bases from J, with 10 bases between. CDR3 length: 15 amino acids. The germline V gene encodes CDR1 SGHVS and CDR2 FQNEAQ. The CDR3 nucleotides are TGTGCCAGCAGCTTACTCAGGTTCCCTAATGAAAAACTGTTTTTT. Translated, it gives CASSLLRFPNEKLFF.

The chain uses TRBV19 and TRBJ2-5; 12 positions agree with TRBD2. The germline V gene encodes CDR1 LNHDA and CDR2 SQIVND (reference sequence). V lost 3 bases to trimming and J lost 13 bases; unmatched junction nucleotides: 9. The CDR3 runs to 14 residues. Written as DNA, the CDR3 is TGTGCCAGTAGTATTTGGGCTAGCGGGGGGGCTCTGTACTTC. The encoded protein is CASSIWASGGALYF.

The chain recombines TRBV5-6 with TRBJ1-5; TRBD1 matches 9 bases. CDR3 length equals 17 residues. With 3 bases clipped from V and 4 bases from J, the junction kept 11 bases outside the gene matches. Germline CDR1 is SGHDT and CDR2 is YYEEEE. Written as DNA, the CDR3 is TGTGCCAGCAGCTCGACGCTACAGGGGGCGCGGAATCAGCCCCAGCATTTT. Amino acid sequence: CASSSTLQGARNQPQHF. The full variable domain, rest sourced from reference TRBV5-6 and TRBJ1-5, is DAGVTQSPTHLIKTRGQQVTLRCSPKSGHDTVSWYQQALGQGPQFIFQYYEEEERQRGNFPDRFSGHQFPNYSSELNVNALLLGDSALYLCASSSTLQGARNQPQHFGDGTRLSIL.

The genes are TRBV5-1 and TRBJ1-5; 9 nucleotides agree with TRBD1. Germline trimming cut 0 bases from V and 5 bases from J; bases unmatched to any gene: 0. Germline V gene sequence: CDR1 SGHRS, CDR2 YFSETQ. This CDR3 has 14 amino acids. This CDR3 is CASSLGTGDQPQHF. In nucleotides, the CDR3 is TGCGCCAGCAGCTTGGGGACAGGGGATCAGCCCCAGCATTTT.

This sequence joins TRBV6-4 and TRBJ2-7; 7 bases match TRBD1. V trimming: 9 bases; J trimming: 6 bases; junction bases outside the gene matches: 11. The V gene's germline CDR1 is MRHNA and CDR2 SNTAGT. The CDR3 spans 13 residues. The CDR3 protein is CARVDREGGEQYF. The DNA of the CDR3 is TGTGCCAGGGTTGACAGGGAAGGCGGCGAGCAGTACTTC.

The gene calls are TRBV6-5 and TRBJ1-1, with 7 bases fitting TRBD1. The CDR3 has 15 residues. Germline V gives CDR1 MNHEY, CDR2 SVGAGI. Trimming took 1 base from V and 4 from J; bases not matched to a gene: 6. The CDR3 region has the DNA TGTGCCAGCAGTTACTTCCGACAGGGAGGCACTGAAGCTTTCTTT. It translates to CASSYFRQGGTEAFF.

CDR3 coding DNA: TGTGCCAGCAGCTTGGTTGCGGGGGCCTCTGAAGCTTTCTTT. Residues: CASSLVAGASEAFF. The rearrangement joins TRBV5-6 to TRBJ1-1; D might be TRBD1 (6 bases). The CDR3 runs 14 residues. Germline lookup yields CDR1 SGHDT and CDR2 YYEEEE. Trimming removed 0 bases at V and 6 bases at J, with 12 bases between.

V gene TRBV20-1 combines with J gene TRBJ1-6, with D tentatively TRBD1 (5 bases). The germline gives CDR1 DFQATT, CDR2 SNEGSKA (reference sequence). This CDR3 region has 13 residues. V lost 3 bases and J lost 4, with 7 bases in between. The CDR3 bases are TGCAGTGCTAGTTCAGGGTATAATTCACCCCTCCACTTT. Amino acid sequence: CSASSGYNSPLHF.

This chain's CDR3 is CASGPPTGDTEAFF. DNA of the CDR3: TGTGCTAGTGGTCCCCCCACAGGGGACACTGAAGCTTTCTTT. The chain uses TRBV12-5 and TRBJ1-1; 7 bases are shared with TRBD1. Germline V lookup: CDR1 LGHNT, CDR2 FRNRAP. This CDR3 comprises 14 residues. V was clipped by 5 bases and J by 3 bases; unmatched bases: 6.

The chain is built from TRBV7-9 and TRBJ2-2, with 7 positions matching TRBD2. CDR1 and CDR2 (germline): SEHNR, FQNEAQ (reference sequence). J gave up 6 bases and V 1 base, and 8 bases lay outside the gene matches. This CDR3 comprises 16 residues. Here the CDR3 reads CASSLEIGGGAGELFF. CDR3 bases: TGTGCCAGCAGCTTAGAGATCGGCGGGGGTGCCGGGGAGCTGTTTTTT.

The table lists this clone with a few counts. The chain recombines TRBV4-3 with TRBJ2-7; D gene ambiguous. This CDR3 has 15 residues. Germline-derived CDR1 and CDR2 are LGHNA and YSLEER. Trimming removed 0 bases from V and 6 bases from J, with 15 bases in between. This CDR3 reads CASSQDRVEQREQYF. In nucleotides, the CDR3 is TGCGCCAGCAGCCAAGATCGGGTCGAGCAGCGCGAGCAGTACTTC.